The T cell receptor (beta chain) under discussion was sequenced for a study of monozygotic twins with inflammatory bowel disease. TCRdb reprocessed the 5' RACE reads, keeping one entry per CDR3 protein, no DNA. The data show approximately 160,000 distinct CDR3 sequences, and the top ten clones hold approximately 3%. The CDR3 spans 12 residues. Germline CDR1 reads MNHEY; CDR2 reads SMNVEV (reference sequence). On this clonotype: Its antigen remains unknown.

The study, taken as a whole, reports: Lower TCRbeta diversity (inverse Simpson) was seen in IBD patients than in healthy co-twins.

Researchers isolated total RNA from whole blood without sorting T cells. The sample comprised blood. This TCR was recovered from a human donor with ulcerative colitis or Crohn's disease, or a healthy co-twin of an affected twin (not recorded which). The chain carries TRBV27 and TRBJ2-7; TCRdb designates TRBD2, a call that cannot be tested without DNA. CDR3 amino acids: CASSLEQGPQYF.